The clone carrying this T cell receptor beta chain occurred many times. The sample originates from a study of T cells in Graves' hyperthyroidism and ophthalmopathy. The CDR3 runs to 13 residues. After removal of 4 bases from V and 8 bases from J, the junction contained 5 bases not matched to a gene. In germline, CDR1 is SEHNR, CDR2 FQNEAQ (reference sequence). The TCR beta CDR3 regions underwent amplification using RNA transcripts as the source. The HTBI primer set was used in a first-round RT-PCR of the TCR CDR3. TCRdb analysed the multiplex PCR reads with MiXCR anew, one entry per CDR3 protein. The table includes hundreds of thousands of distinct CDR3 sequences, 38% detected once. Absence of ophthalmopathy progression within 18 months defined stable Graves' hyperthyroidism.

Sequenced sample: blood. The TCR sequence derives from a man aged 18 to 35 with Graves' hyperthyroidism. V and J are TRBV7-9 and TRBJ1-5; TRBD1 agrees at 7 bases. The CDR3 DNA reads as TGTGCCAGCAGCTCCGTGGGGACAGAGCCCCAGCATTTT. Protein: CASSSVGTEPQHF.